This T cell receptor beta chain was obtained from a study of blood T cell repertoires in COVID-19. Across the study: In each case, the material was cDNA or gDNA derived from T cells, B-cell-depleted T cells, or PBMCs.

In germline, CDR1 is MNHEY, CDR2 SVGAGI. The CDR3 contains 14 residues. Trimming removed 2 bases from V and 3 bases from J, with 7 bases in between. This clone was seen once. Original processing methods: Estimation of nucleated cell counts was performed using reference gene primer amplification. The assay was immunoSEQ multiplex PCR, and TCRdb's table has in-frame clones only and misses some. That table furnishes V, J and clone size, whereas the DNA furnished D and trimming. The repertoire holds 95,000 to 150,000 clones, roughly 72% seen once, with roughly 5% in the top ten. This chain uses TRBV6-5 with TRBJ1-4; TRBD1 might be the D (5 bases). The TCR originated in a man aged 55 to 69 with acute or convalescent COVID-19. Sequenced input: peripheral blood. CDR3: CASSYGGANEKLFF. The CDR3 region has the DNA TGTGCCAGCAGTTACGGGGGGGCTAATGAAAAACTGTTTTTT.